This T cell receptor beta chain came from a study of T cells in localized non-small cell lung cancer. Study findings and constraints: Clonality peaked in uninvolved adjacent lung rather than tumor. One tumor region alone was sequenced, and heterogeneity therefore remains possible.

This CDR3 comprises 12 residues. Germline V gives CDR1 MNHEY, CDR2 SVGAGI. The V end lost 3 bases, the J end lost 5 bases, and 4 bases lay between the germline ends. This clone was picked up one time. The antigen is not known. TCRdb keeps only in-frame clones here, not all; method: immunoSEQ multiplex PCR. Here the sample spans about 30,000 clones, 88% being singletons. The V gene is TRBV6-5, the J gene TRBJ2-2; D is unclear. This specimen consisted of peripheral blood, obtained before any cancer treatment. This TCR was recovered from a female donor older than 55 with stage III squamous cell lung carcinoma. CDR3 region: CASSYLTGELFF. The DNA for the CDR3 is TGTGCCAGCAGTTATCTGACCGGGGAGCTGTTTTTT.